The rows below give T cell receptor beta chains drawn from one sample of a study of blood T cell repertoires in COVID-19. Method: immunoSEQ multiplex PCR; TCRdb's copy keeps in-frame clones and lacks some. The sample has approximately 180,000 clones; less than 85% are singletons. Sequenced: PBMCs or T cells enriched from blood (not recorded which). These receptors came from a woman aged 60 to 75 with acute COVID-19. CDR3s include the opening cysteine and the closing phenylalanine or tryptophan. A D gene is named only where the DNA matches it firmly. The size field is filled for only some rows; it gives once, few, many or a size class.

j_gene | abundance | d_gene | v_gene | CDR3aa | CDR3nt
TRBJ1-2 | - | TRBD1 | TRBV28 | CASSFSQGGYGYTF | TGTGCCAGCAGTTTCTCCCAGGGGGGCTATGGCTACACCTTC
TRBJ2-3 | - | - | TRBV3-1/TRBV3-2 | CASSQVGGGQTQYF | TGTGCCAGCAGCCAAGTGGGGGGGGGCCAAACGCAGTATTTT
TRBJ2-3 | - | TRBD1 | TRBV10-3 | CAMRQGAADTQYF | TGTGCCATGAGACAGGGGGCGGCAGATACGCAGTATTTT
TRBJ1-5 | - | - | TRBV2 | CASSATEKYDQPQHF | TGTGCCAGCAGTGCGACAGAAAAATACGATCAGCCCCAGCATTTT
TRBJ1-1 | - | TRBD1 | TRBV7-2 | CASSNGQGNSEAFF | TGTGCCAGCAGCAACGGACAGGGGAATTCTGAAGCTTTCTTT
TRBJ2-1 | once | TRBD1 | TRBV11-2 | CASSSGTGANNEQFF | TGTGCCAGCAGCTCGGGAACAGGGGCCAACAATGAGCAGTTCTTC
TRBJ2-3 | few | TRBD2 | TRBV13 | CASSAHPGLAASTDTQYF | TGTGCCAGCAGCGCCCACCCGGGACTAGCGGCTAGCACAGATACGCAGTATTTT
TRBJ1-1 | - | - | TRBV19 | CASSEVTNTEAFF | TGTGCCAGTAGCGAGGTTACGAACACTGAAGCTTTCTTT
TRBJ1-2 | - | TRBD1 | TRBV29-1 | CSGGSGTGRGYTF | TGCAGCGGTGGAAGTGGGACAGGGCGAGGCTACACCTTC
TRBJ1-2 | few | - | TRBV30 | CAWSRTAGGYTF | TGTGCCTGGTCTCGAACCGCCGGGGGCTACACCTTC
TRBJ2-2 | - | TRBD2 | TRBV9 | CASSVEGGGAPGELFF | TGTGCCAGCAGCGTAGAGGGCGGGGGGGCCCCCGGGGAGCTGTTTTTT
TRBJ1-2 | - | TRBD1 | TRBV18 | CASTRQGHGYTF | TGTGCCAGCACCCGACAGGGTCACGGCTACACCTTC
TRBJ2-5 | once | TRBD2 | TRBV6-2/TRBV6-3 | CASSYPSRGGIETQYF | TGTGCCAGCAGTTACCCCTCCCGGGGGGGAATAGAGACCCAGTACTTC
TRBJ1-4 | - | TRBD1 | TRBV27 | CATRSGQGALPTNEKLFF | TGTGCCACCAGGTCTGGACAGGGGGCGCTACCAACTAATGAAAAACTGTTTTTT
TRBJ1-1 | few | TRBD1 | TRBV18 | CASSPQGGNTEAFF | TGTGCCAGCTCACCGCAGGGGGGGAACACTGAAGCTTTCTTT
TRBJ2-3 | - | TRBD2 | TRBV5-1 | CASSLDGTSGTDTQYF | TGCGCCAGCAGCTTGGATGGGACTAGCGGCACAGATACGCAGTATTTT
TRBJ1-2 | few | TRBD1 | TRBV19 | CASSVTGTADPYGYTF | TGTGCCAGTAGTGTTACCGGGACAGCGGACCCCTATGGCTACACCTTC
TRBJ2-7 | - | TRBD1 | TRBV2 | CASSEPGQYGGSYEQYF | TGTGCCAGCAGCGAGCCGGGACAGTATGGAGGCTCCTACGAGCAGTACTTC
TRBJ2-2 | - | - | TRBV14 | CASSHTGPSGLGELFF | TGTGCCAGCAGCCACACAGGGCCTAGCGGTTTAGGGGAGCTGTTTTTT
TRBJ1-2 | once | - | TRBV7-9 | CASNQPDRHRYTF | TGTGCCAGCAACCAACCCGACAGGCACCGTTACACCTTC
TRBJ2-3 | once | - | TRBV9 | CASSVERRTSTDTQYF | TGTGCCAGCAGCGTAGAGCGCAGAACTAGCACAGATACGCAGTATTTT
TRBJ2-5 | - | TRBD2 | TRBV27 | CASSWTSGMETQYF | TGTGCCAGCAGTTGGACTAGCGGTATGGAGACCCAGTACTTC
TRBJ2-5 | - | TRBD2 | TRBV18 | CASSQNEGTSGQETQYF | TGTGCCAGCTCACAAAACGAGGGGACTAGCGGACAAGAGACCCAGTACTTC
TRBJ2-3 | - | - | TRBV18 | CASSPPATDTQYF | TGTGCCAGCTCACCGCCCGCGACAGATACGCAGTATTTT
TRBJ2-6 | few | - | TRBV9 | CASKRDILSGANVLTF | TGTGCCAGCAAACGGGACATTCTCTCTGGGGCCAACGTCCTGACTTTC
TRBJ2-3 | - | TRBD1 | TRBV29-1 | CSVDTGGTDTQYF | TGCAGCGTTGATACAGGGGGCACAGATACGCAGTATTTT
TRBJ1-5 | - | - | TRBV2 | CASRPTGPQPQHF | TGTGCCAGCAGGCCTACAGGGCCCCAGCCCCAGCATTTT
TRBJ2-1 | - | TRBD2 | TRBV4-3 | CASSQIAGGDNEQFF | TGCGCCAGCAGCCAAATAGCGGGAGGTGACAATGAGCAGTTCTTC
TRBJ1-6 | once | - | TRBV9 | CASSVEAGFHNSPLHF | TGTGCCAGCAGCGTAGAGGCGGGGTTCCATAATTCACCCCTCCACTTT
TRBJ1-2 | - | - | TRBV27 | CASSFLGSGDGDYGYTF | TGTGCCAGCAGTTTTTTGGGGTCAGGGGACGGGGACTATGGCTACACCTTC
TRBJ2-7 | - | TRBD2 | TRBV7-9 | CASSPTSGPSSYEQYF | TGTGCCAGCAGCCCGACTAGCGGTCCGAGCTCCTACGAGCAGTACTTC
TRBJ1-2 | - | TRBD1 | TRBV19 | CASSYRGAGGYTF | TGTGCCAGTAGTTACAGGGGGGCCGGTGGCTACACCTTC
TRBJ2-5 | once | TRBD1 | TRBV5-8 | CASSLAGTGRETQYF | TGTGCCAGCAGCTTGGCTGGGACAGGGAGAGAGACCCAGTACTTC
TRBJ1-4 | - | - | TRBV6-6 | CASGRANEKLFF | TGTGCCAGCGGGAGGGCGAATGAAAAACTGTTTTTT
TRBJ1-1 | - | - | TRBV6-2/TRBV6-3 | CASSYLGFRGWGEAFF | TGTGCCAGCAGTTACTTAGGATTCAGGGGTTGGGGTGAAGCTTTCTTT
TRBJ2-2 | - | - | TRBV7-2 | CASSFNKGPHTGELFF | TGTGCCAGCAGCTTCAACAAGGGGCCCCACACCGGGGAGCTGTTTTTT